What follows are 7 T cell receptor beta chains derived from one specimen sequenced in a study of siplizumab effects on memory and regulatory T cells (dated by TCRdb to about 2019). Libraries were constructed by the immunoSEQ multiplex PCR assay. What TCRdb holds here is the immuneACCESS table cut down to in-frame rearrangements. Part of the clones is not present; checked against another copy, under half of the missing clones reflect an unresolved V gene, and the others are unexplained. The sample has about 56,000 clones on record, 95% to 98% of them singletons. Of the sample, about 1% falls within the top ten clones. The material sequenced was naive CD8+ T cells sorted from blood. Taken with the paper, the label for cell subset or site translates to: unstimulated naive T cells. The receptors come from a human donor in good health.

In the case of this clone: One end of the junction fails to match germline, which may point to a read error. The J gene is TRBJ1-1, the V gene TRBV6-1, with D perhaps TRBD1 (5 bases). The CDR3 is 11 amino acids. Germline V gene sequence: CDR1 MNHNS, CDR2 SASEGT. Here the CDR3 DNA reads TGTGCCAGCAGTTCGAACCAGGGTTTGAACTTT. It encodes CASSSNQGLNF.

For this clone: Mismatch with germline at one junction end may stem from a read error. The chain joins TRBV7-7 to TRBJ2-2; 9 positions match TRBD2. This CDR3 spans 16 amino acids. Germline lookup yields CDR1 SSHAT and CDR2 FNYEAQ (reference sequence). The CDR3, as DNA: TGTGCTAGCAGCATATTGACTAGCGGATCCACCGGGGAGCTGTTTTTT. It is translated as CASSILTSGSTGELFF.

The chain combines TRBV6-1 with TRBJ2-1, with a possible D match to TRBD2 (7 bases). Trimming left V 2 bases short and J 4 bases short, with 15 bases between. Germline V CDR1 and CDR2: MNHNS, SASEGT. This CDR3 comprises 16 residues. Here the CDR3 reads CASSERGTIIYNEQFF. The CDR3 DNA sequence: TGTGCCAGCAGTGAAAGGGGGACTATCATTTACAATGAGCAGTTCTTC.

This sequence joins TRBV9 and TRBJ2-7; 8 bases are a match to TRBD2. Germline CDR1 and CDR2: SGDLS and YYNGEE. V gave up 3 bases and J gave up 2 bases; unmatched junction bases: 7. The CDR3 sequence is 15 residues long. As DNA, the CDR3 is TGTGCCAGCAGCGCCGGACTAGCCGTTGCCTACGAGCAGTACTTC. Protein: CASSAGLAVAYEQYF.

The genes are TRBV28 and TRBJ2-1, with D tentatively TRBD1 or TRBD2 (5 bases each). With 2 bases removed from V and 9 bases from J, the gap between germline ends came to 11 bases. CDR3 size: 13 residues. From germline, CDR1 is MDHEN and CDR2 SYDVKM. This CDR3 is CASSLRGWGEQFF. The CDR3 region has the DNA TGTGCCAGCAGTTTACGGGGCTGGGGTGAGCAGTTCTTC.

The genes are TRBV27 and TRBJ2-7, with D possibly matching TRBD1 (6 bases). Trimming took 6 bases from V and 4 from J, leaving 16 bases between them. The CDR3 loop spans 14 amino acids. Germline CDR1 and CDR2: MNHEY and SMNVEV (reference sequence). The CDR3 coding sequence is TGTGCCAGCAGCCTTTATCAGGGGCAGTACGAGCAGTACTTC. This translates into CASSLYQGQYEQYF.

This chain links TRBV6-5 with TRBJ2-7; D perhaps matches TRBD2 (5 bases). Trimming cost V 0 bases and J 3 bases, with 9 bases left between them. Germline V lookup: CDR1 MNHEY, CDR2 SVGAGI. CDR3 size: 14 residues. The CDR3 protein is CASSYSSAIYEQYF. For the CDR3, the DNA is TGTGCCAGCAGTTACTCTAGCGCGATCTACGAGCAGTACTTC.